The text below deals with one T cell receptor (beta chain). Its specificity is unknown. This sample is part of a study of shared clonotypes between healthy human individuals. Background on the study: The study drew on two women and a few men aged 18 to 49 as donors.

V gave up 4 bases and J gave up 2 bases, with 13 bases separating them. The CDR3 runs to 15 residues. Germline loops: CDR1 SGHTS, CDR2 YDEGEE. Replicate PCRs were loaded with around 0.3 ug DNA from unsorted PBMC, about 30,000 T cell genomes. Researchers sequenced unsorted PBMC DNA using ten immunoSEQ deep assay plates. Repertoires were generated with immunoSEQ multiplex PCR, while TCRdb's copy carries only in-frame clones and drops some. The table records approximately 500,000 clones, almost 80% of them present only once. Overall study results and limits: Clonotype sharing among donors likely depends on sequencing depth.

Material: PBMCs. The genes are TRBV5-8 and TRBJ1-5; D perhaps matches TRBD1 (6 bases). This TCR derives from a woman aged 40 to 50 in good health. Some clones in this sample may be carry-over from other donors' samples. Here the CDR3 reads CASSTGQSGNQPQHF. CDR3 in DNA: TGTGCCAGCAGCACCGGACAGAGTGGCAATCAGCCCCAGCATTTT.